The text below deals with one TCR beta chain. Antigen: not known. These data originate in a study of coeliac disease. Turning to the study itself: Coeliac patients had active, refractory type I, or gluten-free-diet-controlled disease. Study-level points and caveats: Few TRB amino acid sequences were shared between samples; most were unique. Cross-contamination between intraepithelial and lamina propria cells was possible. Control samples showed higher TRB and TRG clonality than intraepithelial and lamina propria samples in active celiac disease.

Profiled with immunoSEQ multiplex PCR; TCRdb holds only in-frame clones, not every one. Seen here are 3,500 to 4,500 clones, roughly three fifths observed once, and the top ten hold approximately 15%. Germline CDR1 MNHNS, CDR2 SASEGT. This CDR3 has 14 amino acids. Trimming stripped 1 base from V and 1 base from J, with 8 bases between. The receptor comes from a woman between 18 and 29 years old with active celiac disease. The sample comprised intraepithelial lymphocytes from the gut. The rearrangement uses TRBV6-1 and TRBJ2-7, with a weak D call TRBD2 (5 bases). CDR3 amino acids: CASSEDPGSYEQYF. The CDR3, as DNA: TGTGCCAGCAGTGAAGACCCGGGATCCTACGAGCAGTACTTC.